Listed below are T cell receptor beta chains from one sample, sequenced in a study of neoadjuvant anti-PD-1 for oral cavity cancer. The table came from immunoSEQ multiplex PCR; TCRdb's copy has only in-frame clones and leaves some out. The sample gives 7,000 to 9,000 clones, around 57% of which show up once; around 3.5% is in the top ten. Sample: PBMCs, taken after nivolumab (anti-PD-1) treatment. The receptor set was obtained from a person between 35 and 79 years old with oral cavity squamous cell carcinoma. Each CDR3 is given with its conserved first and last residue. A D gene is named only where the DNA matches it firmly. The size entry is marked missing in some rows and otherwise reads once, few, many or a size class.

v_gene: TRBV27; d_gene: TRBD1; abundance: -; j_gene: TRBJ1-5; CDR3nt: TGTGCCAGCAGTAGACGACCCGGACAGGCGGGGGATCAGCCCCAGCATTTT; CDR3aa: CASSRRPGQAGDQPQHF
v_gene: TRBV4-1; d_gene: -; abundance: -; j_gene: TRBJ2-7; CDR3nt: TGCGCCAGCAGCCAAGGTGCCAGGGGTGCCGAGCAGTACTTC; CDR3aa: CASSQGARGAEQYF
v_gene: TRBV28; d_gene: TRBD2; abundance: -; j_gene: TRBJ2-2; CDR3nt: TGTGCCAGCAGTTTAGTCCTAGCGGGGGGAGGAGGCACCGGGGAGCTGTTTTTT; CDR3aa: CASSLVLAGGGGTGELFF
v_gene: TRBV2; d_gene: TRBD1; abundance: -; j_gene: TRBJ1-1; CDR3nt: TGTGCCAGCAATAGGAGACAGGGGCGGGACACTGAAGCTTTCTTT; CDR3aa: CASNRRQGRDTEAFF
v_gene: TRBV9; d_gene: -; abundance: -; j_gene: TRBJ1-6; CDR3nt: TGTGCCAGCAGCGCAGAGGACAGTCTGCCCCTCCACTTT; CDR3aa: CASSAEDSLPLHF
v_gene: TRBV7-2; d_gene: TRBD1; abundance: -; j_gene: TRBJ2-7; CDR3nt: TGTGCCAGCAGTCCCCGACAGGGCGGGCAGTACTTC; CDR3aa: CASSPRQGGQYF
v_gene: TRBV4-1; d_gene: -; abundance: -; j_gene: TRBJ1-4; CDR3nt: TGCGCCAGCAGCTATGAGATCGGGGTAAATGAAAAACTGTTTTTT; CDR3aa: CASSYEIGVNEKLFF
v_gene: TRBV27; d_gene: -; abundance: -; j_gene: TRBJ2-6; CDR3nt: TGTGCCAGCTCTGGGCTCGCTGGGGCCAACGTCCTGACTTTC; CDR3aa: CASSGLAGANVLTF
v_gene: TRBV30; d_gene: -; abundance: -; j_gene: TRBJ2-3; CDR3nt: TGTGCCTGGAAAAGGGGGAGTAGCGGACGCACAGATACGCAGTATTTT; CDR3aa: CAWKRGSSGRTDTQYF
v_gene: TRBV28; d_gene: -; abundance: -; j_gene: TRBJ2-7; CDR3nt: TGTGCCAGCAGTCCCCCCTCGACGGCGGTGGACGGCGTCGAGCAGTACTTC; CDR3aa: CASSPPSTAVDGVEQYF
v_gene: TRBV5-6; d_gene: -; abundance: -; j_gene: TRBJ1-6; CDR3nt: TGTGCCAGCAGCTCGGTACTTCGGAGCTCCTATAATTCACCCCTCCACTTT; CDR3aa: CASSSVLRSSYNSPLHF
v_gene: TRBV7-2; d_gene: TRBD2; abundance: once; j_gene: TRBJ2-7; CDR3nt: TGTGCCAGCAGCTCAAGACTAGCGGGGGATCCTTACGAGCAGTACTTC; CDR3aa: CASSSRLAGDPYEQYF
v_gene: TRBV11-1; d_gene: -; abundance: -; j_gene: TRBJ1-2; CDR3nt: TGTGCCAGCAGCCCAGGACAGAGCTATGGCTACACCTTC; CDR3aa: CASSPGQSYGYTF
v_gene: TRBV13; d_gene: -; abundance: -; j_gene: TRBJ1-1; CDR3nt: TGTGCCAGCAGCTTACAGGACATGAACACTGAAGCTTTCTTT; CDR3aa: CASSLQDMNTEAFF
v_gene: TRBV7-2; d_gene: -; abundance: -; j_gene: TRBJ1-5; CDR3nt: TGTGCCAGCAGCCCCAGATTCAATAGCAATCAGCCCCAGCATTTT; CDR3aa: CASSPRFNSNQPQHF
v_gene: TRBV6-1; d_gene: -; abundance: -; j_gene: TRBJ2-4; CDR3nt: TGTGCCAGCAGTGAGGGTAGGGGACTGGTAGGCAGGCGAAACATTCAGTACTTC; CDR3aa: CASSEGRGLVGRRNIQYF
v_gene: TRBV5-1; d_gene: -; abundance: few; j_gene: TRBJ2-7; CDR3nt: TGCGCCAGCAAGGGAGGTGAGGGCGAAACCTACGAGCAGTACTTC; CDR3aa: CASKGGEGETYEQYF
v_gene: TRBV18; d_gene: -; abundance: -; j_gene: TRBJ1-1; CDR3nt: TGTGCCAGCTCACCATGGGGGGCGCGCACTGAAGCTTTCTTT; CDR3aa: CASSPWGARTEAFF
v_gene: TRBV27; d_gene: -; abundance: -; j_gene: TRBJ1-5; CDR3nt: TGTGCCAGCAGTTTAGATGGGGGCTTGGGCAATCAGCCCCAGCATTTT; CDR3aa: CASSLDGGLGNQPQHF
v_gene: TRBV6-5; d_gene: -; abundance: few; j_gene: TRBJ1-3; CDR3nt: TGTGCCAGCAGTTACGGGGCCAGCTCTGGAAACACCATATATTTT; CDR3aa: CASSYGASSGNTIYF
v_gene: TRBV4-3; d_gene: -; abundance: -; j_gene: TRBJ1-4; CDR3nt: TGCGCCAGCAGCCAAGATTCGGGGAATAATGAAAAACTGTTTTTT; CDR3aa: CASSQDSGNNEKLFF
v_gene: TRBV6-5; d_gene: -; abundance: few; j_gene: TRBJ2-7; CDR3nt: TGTGCCAGCAGTCAGTCGGGCGGTTACGAGCAGTACTTC; CDR3aa: CASSQSGGYEQYF
v_gene: TRBV7-9; d_gene: -; abundance: few; j_gene: TRBJ1-6; CDR3nt: TGTGCCAGCAGCTTAGCCAGGGGAGGAAATTCACCCCTCCACTTT; CDR3aa: CASSLARGGNSPLHF
v_gene: TRBV21-1; d_gene: -; abundance: -; j_gene: TRBJ2-3; CDR3nt: TGTGCCAGCAGCAAAGTTGGAAGTCGGGGGCCAGATACGCAGTATTTT; CDR3aa: CASSKVGSRGPDTQYF
v_gene: TRBV7-9; d_gene: -; abundance: -; j_gene: TRBJ1-2; CDR3nt: TGTGCCAGCAGCCCTCGGGACTATGGCTACACCTTC; CDR3aa: CASSPRDYGYTF